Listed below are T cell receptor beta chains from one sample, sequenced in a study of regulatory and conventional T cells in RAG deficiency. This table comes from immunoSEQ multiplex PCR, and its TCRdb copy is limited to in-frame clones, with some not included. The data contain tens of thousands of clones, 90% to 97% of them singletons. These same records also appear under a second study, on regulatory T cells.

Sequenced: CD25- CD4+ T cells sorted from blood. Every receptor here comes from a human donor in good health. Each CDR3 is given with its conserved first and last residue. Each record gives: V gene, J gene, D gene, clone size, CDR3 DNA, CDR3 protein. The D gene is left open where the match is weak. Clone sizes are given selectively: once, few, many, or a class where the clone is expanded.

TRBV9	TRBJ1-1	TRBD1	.	TGTGCCAGCAGCGTACTACAGGGGGGGAGCACTGAAGCTTTCTTT	CASSVLQGGSTEAFF
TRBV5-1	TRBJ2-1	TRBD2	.	TGCGCCAGCAGCTTCGGGACTAGTTCCTACAATGAGCAGTTCTTC	CASSFGTSSYNEQFF
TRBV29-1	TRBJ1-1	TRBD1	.	TGCAGCGTTCGGACTCGACAGGGGAACACTGAAGCTTTCTTT	CSVRTRQGNTEAFF
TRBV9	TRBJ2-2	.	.	TGTGCCAGCAGCGTAATCACAGGGACCACCGGGGAGCTGTTTTTT	CASSVITGTTGELFF
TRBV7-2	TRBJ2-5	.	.	TGTGCCAGCAGCTTGGGGAGGGGGCAAGAGACCCAGTACTTC	CASSLGRGQETQYF
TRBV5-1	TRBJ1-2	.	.	TGCGCCAGCAGCGCCAGGGGCATGGAAGGTAATGGCTACACCTTC	CASSARGMEGNGYTF
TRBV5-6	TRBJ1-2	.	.	TGTGCCAGCAGCTTGGTAGGAGATAACTACTATGGCTACACCTTC	CASSLVGDNYYGYTF
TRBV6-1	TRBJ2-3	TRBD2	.	TGTGCCAGCAGTGAAATTGCGACGGGGGGTCGAGATACGCAGTATTTT	CASSEIATGGRDTQYF
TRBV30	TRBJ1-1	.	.	TGTGCCTGGAGTGTACAACAGTTCGAAGCTTTCTTT	CAWSVQQFEAFF
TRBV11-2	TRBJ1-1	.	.	TGTGCCAGCAGCTTACTGGGGGCTTTGAACACTGAAGCTTTCTTT	CASSLLGALNTEAFF
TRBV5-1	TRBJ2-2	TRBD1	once	TGCGCCAGCACAGGGACAGGGACGAACACCGGGGAGCTGTTTTTT	CASTGTGTNTGELFF
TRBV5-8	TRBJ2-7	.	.	TGTGCCAGCAGCCACCGGGACAGAGGGACTTACGAGCAGTACTTC	CASSHRDRGTYEQYF
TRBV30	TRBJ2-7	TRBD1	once	TGTGCCTGGAGTGGGGGACAGCACTACGAGCAGTACTTC	CAWSGGQHYEQYF
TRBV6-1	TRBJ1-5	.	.	TGTGCCAGCAGCGCACAGGTTAGCAATCAGCCCCAGCATTTT	CASSAQVSNQPQHF
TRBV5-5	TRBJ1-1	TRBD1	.	TGTGCCAGCAGCTTGCGGACAGGGATGAACACTGAAGCTTTCTTT	CASSLRTGMNTEAFF
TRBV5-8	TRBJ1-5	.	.	TGTGCCAGCAGCTTAGGGGGGGGTACAGGATTTAGCAATCAGCCCCAGCATTTT	CASSLGGGTGFSNQPQHF
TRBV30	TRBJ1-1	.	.	TGTGCCTGGAGCTCCCCCCACGGGAGGGCGCGAACTGAAGCTTTCTTT	CAWSSPHGRARTEAFF
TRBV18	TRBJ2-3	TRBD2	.	TGTGCCAGCTCACCACCTTTAGTAGCGGGGCGCACAGATACGCAGTATTTT	CASSPPLVAGRTDTQYF
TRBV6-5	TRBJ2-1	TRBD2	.	TGTGCCAGCAGACGACTAGCCAACAATGAGCAGTTCTTC	CASRRLANNEQFF
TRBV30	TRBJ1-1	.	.	TGTGCCTTACAGGGAACGGACACTGAAGCTTTCTTT	CALQGTDTEAFF
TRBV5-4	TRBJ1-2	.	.	TGTGCCAGCAGCTTGGATCCCAGAAGCTATGGCTACACCTTC	CASSLDPRSYGYTF
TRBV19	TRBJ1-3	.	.	TGTGCCAGTAGTTCAGACAGAGCCTCTGGAAACACCATATATTTT	CASSSDRASGNTIYF
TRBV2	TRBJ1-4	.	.	TGTGCCAGCAGCCCCGGACAGCGTACGACTAATGAAAAACTGTTTTTT	CASSPGQRTTNEKLFF
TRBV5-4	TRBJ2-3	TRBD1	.	TGTGCCAGCAGCCTGACAGGGGCAGATACGCAGTATTTT	CASSLTGADTQYF
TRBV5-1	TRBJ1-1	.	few	TGCGCCAGCAGCGAGGCGGGCCGTGGCATGAACACTGAAGCTTTCTTT	CASSEAGRGMNTEAFF
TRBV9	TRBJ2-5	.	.	TGTGCCAGCACCCTTGGAGGACGCCATACGGGGGAGACCCAGTACTTC	CASTLGGRHTGETQYF
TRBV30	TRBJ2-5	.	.	TGTGCCTGGAGTGACCGTAATCGACTACGAGCGGGTCAAGAGACCCAGTACTTC	CAWSDRNRLRAGQETQYF
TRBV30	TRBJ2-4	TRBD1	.	TGTGCCTGGGGACAGGGGAACTTCGGCAAAAACATTCAGTACTTC	CAWGQGNFGKNIQYF
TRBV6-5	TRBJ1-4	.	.	TGTGCCAGCGGCGGTAGGACAGATGAAAAACTGTTTTTT	CASGGRTDEKLFF
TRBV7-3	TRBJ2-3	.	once	TGTGCCAGCAGTGGAGGGTTGAGCCCCCGCACAGATACGCAGTATTTT	CASSGGLSPRTDTQYF
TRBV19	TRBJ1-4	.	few	TGTGCCAGTACCAAGACAGGTCCCGGGGATGAAAAACTGTTTTTT	CASTKTGPGDEKLFF
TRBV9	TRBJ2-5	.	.	TGTGCCAGCAGCGTAGGAAACAGCGGCAGAGAAGAGACCCAGTACTTC	CASSVGNSGREETQYF
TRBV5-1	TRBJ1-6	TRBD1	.	TGCGCCAGCAGCGCCGACAGGGGCAGCTCCTATAATTCACCCCTCCACTTT	CASSADRGSSYNSPLHF
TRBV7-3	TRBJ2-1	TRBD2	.	TGTGCCAGCAGCCCCGGGAGGGCCTCATCTCCCTACAATGAGCAGTTCTTC	CASSPGRASSPYNEQFF
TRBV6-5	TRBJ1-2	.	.	TGTGCCAGCAGTTATGCCGGGACACGGAAGGGCTACACCTTC	CASSYAGTRKGYTF
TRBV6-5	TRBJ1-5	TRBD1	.	TGTGCCAGCAGTTACTTCCTACAGGGGGGCCCGGGGCCCCAGCATTTT	CASSYFLQGGPGPQHF
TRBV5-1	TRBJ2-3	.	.	TGCGCCAGCAGCTTGGAACACCTCACAGATACGCAGTATTTT	CASSLEHLTDTQYF
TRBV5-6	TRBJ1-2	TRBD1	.	TGTGCCAGCAGCTTGGGCCGGACAGGGAGCTATGGCTACACCTTC	CASSLGRTGSYGYTF
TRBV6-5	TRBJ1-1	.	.	TGTGCCAGCAGCCTAAAAGGGGGGAACACTGAAGCTTTCTTT	CASSLKGGNTEAFF
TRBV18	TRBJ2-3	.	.	TGTGCCAGCTCACCACCGAACGGGGAGAAAGATACGCAGTATTTT	CASSPPNGEKDTQYF
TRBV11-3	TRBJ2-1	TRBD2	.	TGTGCCAGCAGCTTAGGGGTTTTGGCGGGGGGGTACAATGAGCAGTTCTTC	CASSLGVLAGGYNEQFF
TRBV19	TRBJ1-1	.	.	TGTGCCAGTAGTCCGCGGGTTAACACTGAAGCTTTCTTT	CASSPRVNTEAFF
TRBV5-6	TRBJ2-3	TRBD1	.	TGTGCCAGCAGCGCCAACACAGGGGCGGCAGATACGCAGTATTTT	CASSANTGAADTQYF
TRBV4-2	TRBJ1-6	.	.	TGTGCCAGCAGCCAAGATCGGTCAGGGGATAATTCACCCCTCCACTTT	CASSQDRSGDNSPLHF
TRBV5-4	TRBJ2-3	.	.	TGTGCCAGCAGCCGAATGACTGGCCCAACTAGCACAGATACGCAGTATTTT	CASSRMTGPTSTDTQYF
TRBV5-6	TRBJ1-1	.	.	TGTGCCAGCAGTCATCGGGGGGCGCCCTACACTGAAGCTTTCTTT	CASSHRGAPYTEAFF
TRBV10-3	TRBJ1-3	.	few	TGTGCCATCAGCCCCTGGCAGTCCTCTGGAAACACCATATATTTT	CAISPWQSSGNTIYF
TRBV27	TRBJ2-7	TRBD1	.	TGTGCCAGCAGTCCTTTTACGGGACAGGGGGTAGGCGAGCAGTACTTC	CASSPFTGQGVGEQYF
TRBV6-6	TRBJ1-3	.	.	TGTGCCAGCAGTGCCCAGGGTCTTTCTGGAAACACCATATATTTT	CASSAQGLSGNTIYF
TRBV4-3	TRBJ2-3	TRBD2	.	TGCGCCAGCAGCCAAGGCGGGACTAGAATACGCACAGATACGCAGTATTTT	CASSQGGTRIRTDTQYF
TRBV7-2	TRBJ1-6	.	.	TGTGCCAGCAGCTCCTTGAGCTCCTATAATTCACCCCTCCACTTT	CASSSLSSYNSPLHF
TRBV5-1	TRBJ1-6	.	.	TGCGCCAGCAGCTTGGAGGGGAGGGATTCACCCCTCCACTTT	CASSLEGRDSPLHF
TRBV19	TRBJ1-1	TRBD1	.	TGTGCCAGTAGTCCGGTGACAGGGGGGACTGAAGCTTTCTTT	CASSPVTGGTEAFF
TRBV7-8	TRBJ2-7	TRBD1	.	TGTGCCAGCAGCTTAGTCCCGGGACAGAGAAACGAGCAGTACTTC	CASSLVPGQRNEQYF
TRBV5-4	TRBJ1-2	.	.	TGTGCCAGCAGCTTGGAGAATCAGGGTTCCTATGGCTACACCTTC	CASSLENQGSYGYTF